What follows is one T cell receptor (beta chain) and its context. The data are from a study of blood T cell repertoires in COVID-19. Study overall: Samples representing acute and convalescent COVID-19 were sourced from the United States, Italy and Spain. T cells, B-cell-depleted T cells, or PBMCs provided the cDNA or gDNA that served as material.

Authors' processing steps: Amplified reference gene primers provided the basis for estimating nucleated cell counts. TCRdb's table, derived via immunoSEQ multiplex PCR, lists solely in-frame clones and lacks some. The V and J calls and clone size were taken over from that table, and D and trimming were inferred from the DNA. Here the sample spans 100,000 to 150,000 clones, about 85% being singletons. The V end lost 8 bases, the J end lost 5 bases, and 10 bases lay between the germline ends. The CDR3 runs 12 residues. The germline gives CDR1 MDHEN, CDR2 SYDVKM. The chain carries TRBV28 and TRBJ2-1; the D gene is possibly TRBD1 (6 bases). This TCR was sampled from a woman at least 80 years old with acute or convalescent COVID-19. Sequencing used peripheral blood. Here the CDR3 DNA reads TGTGCCAGCTGGACAGCCAACAATGAGCAGTTCTTC. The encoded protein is CASWTANNEQFF.